The rows below give T cell receptor beta chains drawn from one sample of a study of shared clonotypes between healthy human individuals. Data came from immunoSEQ multiplex PCR; TCRdb stores just in-frame clones and leaves some out. The repertoire holds 1,500,000 or so clones, with 98% to 99% as singletons. The specimen was naive CD4+ T cells sorted from blood. Every receptor here comes from a man aged 25-45 years in good health. Both conserved end residues are trimmed from each CDR3. Fields, in order: V gene, J gene, CDR3 length, clone size, CDR3 protein. Size is omitted from some rows. Given values are once, few, many or a class for expanded clones.

V: TRBV30
J: TRBJ2-7
length: 11
size: .
CDR3: AWSSGRSYEQY

V: TRBV28
J: TRBJ2-2
length: 14
size: .
CDR3: ASSPRPAWNTGELF

V: TRBV10-3
J: TRBJ2-5
length: 12
size: .
CDR3: AISAGLLRETQY

V: TRBV7-2
J: TRBJ2-1
length: 12
size: .
CDR3: ASSLGRVGREQF

V: TRBV2
J: TRBJ2-7
length: 10
size: .
CDR3: ASNSGPYEQY

V: TRBV9
J: TRBJ1-2
length: 12
size: .
CDR3: ASSRQGVNYGYT

V: TRBV9
J: TRBJ1-1
length: 12
size: .
CDR3: ASSVGQGNTEAF

V: TRBV5-1
J: TRBJ2-1
length: 15
size: .
CDR3: ASSSGLAEVLYNDPF

V: TRBV10-3
J: TRBJ2-7
length: 14
size: .
CDR3: AIRGIGQGAYYEQY

V: TRBV29-1
J: TRBJ2-3
length: 10
size: .
CDR3: SVWFRIDTQY

V: TRBV18
J: TRBJ1-5
length: 12
size: .
CDR3: ASSPQQGTQPQH

V: TRBV5-1
J: TRBJ2-1
length: 14
size: .
CDR3: ASSPPGPLGNNEQF

V: TRBV6-1
J: TRBJ2-2
length: 13
size: .
CDR3: ASSGLAGESGELF

V: TRBV5-5
J: TRBJ2-3
length: 14
size: .
CDR3: ASSLPQRGPLGTQY

V: TRBV6-5
J: TRBJ1-3
length: 11
size: .
CDR3: ASSYQTGNTIY

V: TRBV19
J: TRBJ1-2
length: 13
size: once
CDR3: ASSNLGQLNYGYT

V: TRBV5-1
J: TRBJ2-2
length: 13
size: .
CDR3: ASSSSPGFTGELF

V: TRBV5-1
J: TRBJ2-1
length: 10
size: .
CDR3: ASSLDGNEQF

V: TRBV2
J: TRBJ2-3
length: 12
size: once
CDR3: ASHPTPSTDTQY

V: TRBV10-3
J: TRBJ2-3
length: 18
size: .
CDR3: AISESGVAGKISSTDTQY

V: TRBV5-1
J: TRBJ2-1
length: 13
size: .
CDR3: ASSRDSGSYNEQF

V: TRBV5-1
J: TRBJ2-3
length: 16
size: .
CDR3: ASSLGLAGGPATDTQY

V: TRBV29-1
J: TRBJ2-3
length: 10
size: .
CDR3: SVETETDTQY

V: TRBV5-1
J: TRBJ2-1
length: 11
size: .
CDR3: ASSLDPGDEQF

V: TRBV9
J: TRBJ2-6
length: 13
size: .
CDR3: ASSVAGIGANVLT

V: TRBV10-1
J: TRBJ2-6
length: 11
size: .
CDR3: ASSETGANVLT

V: TRBV4-3
J: TRBJ2-5
length: 12
size: once
CDR3: ASSQDHPSETQY

V: TRBV28
J: TRBJ2-5
length: 13
size: .
CDR3: ASRERTVLQETQY

V: TRBV15
J: TRBJ2-5
length: 13
size: .
CDR3: ARALQRGFQETQY

V: TRBV6-5
J: TRBJ1-5
length: 11
size: .
CDR3: ASSLNRVRPQH

V: TRBV11-2
J: TRBJ1-3
length: 14
size: .
CDR3: ASSSVKGRIGNTIY

V: TRBV7-6
J: TRBJ1-4
length: 12
size: .
CDR3: ASSRDVGNEKLF

V: TRBV5-1
J: TRBJ2-1
length: 10
size: .
CDR3: ASSLIGNEQF

V: TRBV6-4
J: TRBJ2-1
length: 16
size: .
CDR3: ASSLRSSGHGSYNEQF

V: TRBV11-1
J: TRBJ1-2
length: 14
size: .
CDR3: ASSHSRQGANYGYT

V: TRBV14
J: TRBJ1-1
length: 13
size: .
CDR3: ASSQVWGVRTEAF

V: TRBV19
J: TRBJ2-1
length: 13
size: .
CDR3: ASSPGANLYNEQF

V: TRBV5-1
J: TRBJ2-1
length: 13
size: .
CDR3: ASSTGSGDGNEQF

V: TRBV7-2
J: TRBJ2-1
length: 17
size: .
CDR3: ASRYSGTSGRRPNDEQF

V: TRBV2
J: TRBJ1-2
length: 12
size: .
CDR3: ASSLAGSAGGYT

V: TRBV2
J: TRBJ2-7
length: 12
size: .
CDR3: ASTRLAARYEQY

V: TRBV2
J: TRBJ1-5
length: 11
size: .
CDR3: ASSGLSVQPQH

V: TRBV5-1
J: TRBJ1-2
length: 9
size: .
CDR3: ASSLGYGYT

V: TRBV7-9
J: TRBJ1-3
length: 12
size: .
CDR3: ASSSQGPGNTIY

V: TRBV7-9
J: TRBJ2-1
length: 16
size: once
CDR3: ASSLGQTKRGWRNEQF

V: TRBV10-2
J: TRBJ2-2
length: 13
size: .
CDR3: ASRRTSGSPGELF

V: TRBV10-3
J: TRBJ1-1
length: 11
size: .
CDR3: AINRQANTEAF

V: TRBV5-1
J: TRBJ2-3
length: 18
size: .
CDR3: ASSLESPNRRAGYVDTQY

V: TRBV6-1
J: TRBJ2-7
length: 12
size: .
CDR3: ASRRDYLAYEQY

V: TRBV28
J: TRBJ1-5
length: 12
size: .
CDR3: ASSLPSRAQPQH

V: TRBV25-1
J: TRBJ2-1
length: 14
size: .
CDR3: ASSDAPVQSGNEQF

V: TRBV5-1
J: TRBJ2-7
length: 13
size: .
CDR3: ASSLESDRIYEQY

V: TRBV7-3
J: TRBJ1-1
length: 11
size: .
CDR3: ASSSGQNTEAF

V: TRBV6-6
J: TRBJ2-1
length: 13
size: .
CDR3: ASNKLAGGISEQF

V: TRBV9
J: TRBJ1-2
length: 7
size: .
CDR3: ARGGGYT

V: TRBV9
J: TRBJ2-3
length: 15
size: .
CDR3: ASSPRVRGTVTDTQY